A single TCR beta chain is shown here with its context. The antigen remains undetermined. CDR1 and CDR2 from the germline V gene are LGHNA and YSLEER. The CDR3 sequence is 18 residues long. The V and J ends lost 0 bases and 0 bases respectively, with 18 bases between them. This record comes from a study of PD-1 blockade in mismatch repair-deficient tumors. Overall study: Enrolled about 2012-2016, patients had progressing, pretreated mismatch repair-deficient cancers of over nine types.

Every patient had mismatch repair deficiency by PCR or immunohistochemistry. Three pembrolizumab responders had their TCRs sequenced. Regarding the study as a whole: After pembrolizumab, tumor-resident clones rose rapidly, then generally contracted before radiologic responses.

Sequencing used immunoSEQ multiplex PCR; TCRdb keeps in-frame clones, though not all of them. The sample shows some 120,000 clones, roughly nine tenths of them seen only once. The chain recombines TRBV4-3 with TRBJ2-7; D remains ambiguous. The sequencing here drew on peripheral blood, taken 44 weeks after starting pembrolizumab. The receptor was isolated from an adult with mismatch repair-deficient cancer. The CDR3 loop is CASSQDFFIRTNSYEQYF. Written as DNA, the CDR3 is TGCGCCAGCAGCCAAGATTTCTTTATCAGGACCAACTCCTACGAGCAGTACTTC.